The source of this T cell receptor (beta chain) is a study of T cells after yellow fever vaccination (dated by TCRdb to about 2019). At the level of the whole study: The SMART-Seq v4 Ultra Low Input RNA kit was used to prepare libraries from fractions with low cell numbers. To follow T-cell clones before and after both primary and booster YFV17D yellow fever vaccination, bulk TCR alpha and beta repertoires underwent longitudinal sequencing. The cohort comprised two healthy male donors, one aged 18 to 29 and one aged 30 to 40 years. Blood was collected at multiple timepoints before and after primary and secondary immunization, and bulk PBMC replicates and cell subsets were isolated. Study-wide findings and limitations: After the booster, most of the clones that had expanded following primary vaccination were detected again (just under 97% of CD4 and around 87% of CD8), which suggests that memory was broadly maintained. A small fraction of clonotypes appeared in both the CD4 and CD8 compartments, likely as a result of convergent recombination. Computational filtering was required because FACS-sorted repertoires could contain abundant contaminating clonotypes from the bulk population. Compared with the primary T-cell response, the secondary T-cell response was weaker but faster, peaking on day 5 rather than day 15. The study included only two donors, which limits how far the findings can be generalized.

The treatment or condition tag for this specimen amounts to: live attenuated yellow fever vaccine strain. A standard Ficoll-Paque protocol was used to isolate PBMCs from peripheral blood. Dynabeads CD4 and CD8 positive selection kits were used to isolate CD4 and CD8 T-cell fractions. RNA was extracted with TriZol from bulk PBMCs, CD4 and CD8 fractions, and dextramer-positive and dextramer-negative fractions. Synthesis of TCR cDNA relied on 5'RACE template switching, a step that introduced a universal primer site along with unique molecular identifiers. cDNA synthesis was primed from both the TCR alpha and TCR beta constant segments. Libraries were amplified in two PCR steps, with sample barcodes and sequencing adapters added in the second step. Sequencing of libraries was performed on Illumina HiSeq 2500 (2x100 bp) or NovaSeq (2x150 bp). Per the authors' processing: MIGEC was used to demultiplex reads and collapse the reads into UMI consensus sequences, and MiXCR was used for V(D)J alignment. Vaccine-responding clonotypes were defined with edgeR using replicate PBMC samples, requiring FDR below 0.01 and a log2 fold change above 5 up to day 15. Bulk clonotypes were assigned CD4 or CD8 identity according to which sequenced CD4 or CD8 repertoire held them at higher abundance. TCRdb handled the public reads itself, with Q25 trimming in fastp and clone calling in MiXCR, and kept productive beta chains. A single entry per CDR3 protein holds the most common genes and DNA from its merged rows. The V and J calls were determined by TCRdb, not by the authors. The sample table lists about 150,000 distinct CDR3 sequences, roughly 6.2% of them with a count of one. The top ten clonotypes cover less than 3.5% of the sample.

This clonotype was recorded many times. No antigen is known for it. Base qualities are not recorded, but no much larger clone differs from it by a single base. Spanning cysteine to phenylalanine, the CDR3 consists of 17 amino acids. CDR3 DNA only is kept here, 51 bases in frame from base 1. Based on the germline V gene, the CDR1 and CDR2 sequences are KGHSH and LQKENI. Clipping removes 3 bases from V and 0 bases from J, with 5 as the unmatched junction base count. This clonotype was sampled from a man aged 18 to 35 who received the YFV17D yellow fever vaccine. The V and J genes are TRBV18 and TRBJ2-2, with 9 bases aligning to TRBD2. The sample in question was CD4+ T cells sorted from PBMCs, obtained on the day of the first yellow fever vaccination. The DNA sequence follows: TGTGCCAGCTCACCTTTGCTAGCGGGGACGAACACCGGGGAGCTGTTTTTT. Its translation reads: CASSPLLAGTNTGELFF.